Presented here are 10 T cell receptor beta chains from one specimen sequenced in a study of CD8 T cells in ankylosing spondylitis. MiXCR, applied by TCRdb to the 5' RACE reads, yields one record per CDR3 protein. The sample yields about 140,000 distinct CDR3 sequences, 25% to 35% seen once. The specimen sequenced was synovial fluid, either unsorted or a sorted T cell fraction (not recorded which). The receptors stem from a male donor with ankylosing spondylitis.

This clonotype was detected only a few times. The rearrangement links TRBV20-1 to TRBJ1-1, with a tentative D call TRBD1 (5 bases). Trimming removed 6 bases from V and 5 bases from J, with 19 bases in between. The CDR3 has 14 amino acids. Germline CDR1 is DFQATT and CDR2 is SNEGSKA (reference sequence). CDR3 residues: CSATSGGDRTEAFF. The CDR3 region has the DNA TGCAGTGCCACCTCGGGGGGAGATAGGACTGAAGCTTTCTTT.

This clonotype was observed a few times. The chain combines TRBV20-1 with TRBJ2-1; 9 nucleotides align to TRBD2. Germline trimming cut 0 bases from V and 7 bases from J; bases unmatched to any gene: 16. Germline V gene lookup returns CDR1 DFQATT and CDR2 SNEGSKA (reference sequence). The CDR3 has 18 residues. CDR3 in amino acids: CSARDPRGGGGGVNEQFF. The CDR3 coding sequence is TGCAGTGCTAGAGACCCCCGCGGGGGGGGAGGTGGTGTAAATGAGCAGTTCTTC.

There are a few counts of this clonotype. The chain is built from TRBV28 and TRBJ1-2, with 7 positions matching TRBD1. The CDR3 has 14 amino acids. Per germline, CDR1 MDHEN and CDR2 SYDVKM. V was pared by 5 bases and J by 8 bases, with 11 bases of the junction left unmatched. The CDR3 coding sequence is TGTGCCAGCAGTCCGGGGACAGTACTATGGGGCTACACCTTC. Translating gives CASSPGTVLWGYTF.

This chain links TRBV5-1 with TRBJ1-1; 7 bases align to TRBD1. V was clipped by 0 bases and J by 4 bases; unmatched bases: 9. In germline, CDR1 is SGHRS, CDR2 YFSETQ. CDR3 length: 16 amino acids. CDR3 in amino acids: CASSLVAGGLSTEAFF. CDR3 sequence (DNA): TGCGCCAGCAGCTTGGTGGCAGGGGGGTTGAGCACTGAAGCTTTCTTT. Drawing the rest from reference TRBV5-1 and TRBJ1-1, the complete variable domain is KAGVTQTPRYLIKTRGQQVTLSCSPISGHRSVSWYQQTPGQGLQFLFEYFSETQRNKGNFPGRFSGRQFSNSRSEMNVSTLELGDSALYLCASSLVAGGLSTEAFFGQGTRLTVV.

The V and J genes are TRBV2 and TRBJ2-1; the D call may be TRBD1 or TRBD2 (5 bases each). V was shortened by 6 bases and J by 1 base, with 16 bases between the two germline ends. The germline CDR1 and CDR2 sequences are SNHLY and FYNNEI. The CDR3 runs 16 residues. CDR3 amino acids: CASRDGRGGSYNEQFF. The CDR3 DNA sequence: TGTGCCAGCAGGGATGGTCGGGGCGGTTCCTACAATGAGCAGTTCTTC.

This clonotype came up a few times. The V gene is TRBV12-3 or TRBV12-4, the J gene TRBJ2-5; TRBD2 aligns across 9 bases. The ends lost 6 bases at V and 0 bases at J; junction bases unmatched: 5. CDR3 size: 15 residues. The CDR3 reads CASRLSGRNQETQYF. The CDR3 bases are TGTGCCAGCAGACTAAGCGGGAGGAACCAAGAGACCCAGTACTTC.

This clonotype was found many times. This chain links TRBV3-1 with TRBJ1-2; no definite D call. V was cut by 1 base and J by 7 bases, with 7 bases left in between. Germline CDR1 reads LGHDT; CDR2 reads YNNKEL (reference sequence). The CDR3 loop spans 12 amino acids. The DNA of the CDR3 is TGTGCCAGCAGCCAAGTAAAGTTTGGCTACACCTTC. This sequence encodes CASSQVKFGYTF.

This clonotype has only a few counts. The chain links TRBV7-8 to TRBJ1-2; D gene uncertain. The V end lost 1 base, the J end lost 5 bases, and 14 bases lay between the germline ends. This CDR3 has 15 amino acids. Per germline, CDR1 SGHVS and CDR2 FQNEAQ. The CDR3, as DNA: TGTGCCAGCAGCTTAGATGGGCGAGTGAATTATGGCTACACCTTC. This translates into CASSLDGRVNYGYTF.

This clonotype was observed a few times. The chain combines TRBV5-1 with TRBJ2-1; 7 nucleotides align to TRBD2. The CDR3 loop spans 14 amino acids. Germline V gene sequence: CDR1 SGHRS, CDR2 YFSETQ. V shed 3 bases and J 6 bases; nucleotides not matched to a gene: 6. DNA of the CDR3: TGCGCCAGCAGCTCGATGACTAGCATCAATGAGCAGTTCTTC. Translating gives CASSSMTSINEQFF.

This clonotype was observed a handful of times. The rearrangement links TRBV20-1 to TRBJ2-5; D may be TRBD1 (5 bases). The germline V gene encodes CDR1 DFQATT and CDR2 SNEGSKA (reference sequence). V gave up 3 bases and J gave up 2 bases, with 13 bases separating them. This CDR3 spans 14 amino acids. As DNA, the CDR3 is TGCAGTGCTAGGTCACGGAACAGGCAAGAGACCCAGTACTTC. Its translation is CSARSRNRQETQYF.